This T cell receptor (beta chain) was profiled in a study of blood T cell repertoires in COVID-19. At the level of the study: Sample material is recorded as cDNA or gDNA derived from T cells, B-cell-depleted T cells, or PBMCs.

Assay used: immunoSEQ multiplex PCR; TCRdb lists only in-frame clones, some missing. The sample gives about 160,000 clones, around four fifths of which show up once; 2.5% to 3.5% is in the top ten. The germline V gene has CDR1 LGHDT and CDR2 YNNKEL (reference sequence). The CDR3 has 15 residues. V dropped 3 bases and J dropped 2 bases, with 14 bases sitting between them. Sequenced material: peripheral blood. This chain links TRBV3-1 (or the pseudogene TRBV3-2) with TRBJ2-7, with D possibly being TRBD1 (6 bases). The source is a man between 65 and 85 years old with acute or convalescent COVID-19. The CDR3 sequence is CASSHPGQWTYEQYF. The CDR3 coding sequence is TGTGCCAGCAGCCACCCTGGACAGTGGACCTACGAGCAGTACTTC.